This T cell receptor beta chain was recovered during a study of T cells in localized non-small cell lung cancer. Findings and caveats of the study: Uninvolved adjacent lung had the highest recorded T cell clonality, with tumor below it.

The CDR3 extends over 15 amino acids. V lost 3 bases, J lost 4 bases, and 7 bases stayed unmatched. Germline V lookup: CDR1 KGHSH, CDR2 LQKENI. Concerning this clone itself: Its antigen is not known.

Sequenced by immunoSEQ multiplex PCR; TCRdb stores in-frame clones only, minus some. In the table there are around 91,000 clones, approximately 88% of which are singletons. This TCR was sampled from a man aged 40 to 75 with stage I squamous cell lung carcinoma. This sequence joins TRBV18 and TRBJ1-1, with 8 bases fitting TRBD1. Sequenced material: peripheral blood, taken before any cancer treatment. The CDR3 loop is CASSPTTGEGTEAFF. The CDR3 DNA follows: TGTGCCAGCTCACCCACGACAGGGGAGGGCACTGAAGCTTTCTTT.